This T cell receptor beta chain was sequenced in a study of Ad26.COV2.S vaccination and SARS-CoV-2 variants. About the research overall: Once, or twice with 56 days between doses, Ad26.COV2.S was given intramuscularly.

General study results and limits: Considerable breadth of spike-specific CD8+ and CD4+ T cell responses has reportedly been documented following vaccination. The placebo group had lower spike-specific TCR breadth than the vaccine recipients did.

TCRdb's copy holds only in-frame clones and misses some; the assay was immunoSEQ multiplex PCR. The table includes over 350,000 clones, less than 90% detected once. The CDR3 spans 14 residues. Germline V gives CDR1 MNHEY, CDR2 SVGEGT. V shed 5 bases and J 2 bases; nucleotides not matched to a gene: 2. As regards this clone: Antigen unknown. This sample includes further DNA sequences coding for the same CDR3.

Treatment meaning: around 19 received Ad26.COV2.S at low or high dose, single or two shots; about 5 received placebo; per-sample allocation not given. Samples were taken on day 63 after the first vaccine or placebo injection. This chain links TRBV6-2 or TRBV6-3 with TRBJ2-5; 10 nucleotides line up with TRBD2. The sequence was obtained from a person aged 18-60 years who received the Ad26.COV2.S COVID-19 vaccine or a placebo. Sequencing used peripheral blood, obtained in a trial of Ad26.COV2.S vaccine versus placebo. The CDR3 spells CASSRTSGQETQYF. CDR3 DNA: TGTGCCAGCAGTAGGACTAGCGGACAAGAGACCCAGTACTTC.